This T cell receptor (beta chain) comes out of a study of cytomegalovirus exposure and HLA in healthy donors. PCR primers comprised 60 Vbeta and 13 Jbeta primers. Clones were sequenced by immunoSEQ multiplex PCR, and TCRdb holds only the in-frame ones, with some missing. The table has around 170,000 clones, around 72% seen once. Notes on the study in general: A missense DCLRE1C variant was associated with V- and J-gene trimming of TCR beta chains in a later analysis, and an independent cohort replicated the association. Later, an analysis found that common viral pathogens appeared to be linked with several of the most significant clusters. Several V segments, TRBV6-2 and TRBV6-3 among them, could not be told apart and were dropped.

Germline V lookup: CDR1 SNHLY, CDR2 FYNNEI. This CDR3 region has 14 residues. With V trimmed by 6 bases and J by 4 bases, 1 base remained unmatched. Of note for this clone: Its antigen is not known.

Material: PBMCs. V usage is TRBV2 and J usage is TRBJ2-1; 12 positions agree with TRBD2. The source is a middle-aged woman in good health and CMV-seropositive. The CDR3 here is CASRLAGGYNEQFF. The CDR3, as DNA: TGTGCCAGCAGACTAGCGGGGGGTTACAATGAGCAGTTCTTC.